What follows are 2 T cell receptor beta chains derived from one specimen sequenced in a study of cytomegalovirus exposure and HLA in healthy donors. With 60 Vbeta and 13 Jbeta primers, the PCR was carried out. Profiled with immunoSEQ multiplex PCR; TCRdb holds only in-frame clones, not every one. The sample includes 130,000 or so clones. The sample comprised PBMCs. These TCRs come from a man aged 18 to 29 in good health and CMV-seronegative.

The chain links TRBV7-9 to TRBJ2-7; 7 nucleotides line up with TRBD1. The CDR3 totals 14 residues. The trim removed 4 bases at V and 4 bases at J, leaving 7 bases unmatched. The germline V gene encodes CDR1 SEHNR and CDR2 FQNEAQ (reference sequence). The CDR3 region is CASSSGTVSYEQYF. The CDR3 coding sequence is TGTGCCAGCAGCTCCGGGACAGTTTCATACGAGCAGTACTTC.

The rearrangement joins TRBV7-3 to TRBJ2-1; D gene unclear. The CDR3 runs to 12 residues. Between the trimmed V and J ends, which lost 2 bases and 9 bases, there was a span of 8 bases. Germline V gives CDR1 SGHTA, CDR2 FQGTGA. CDR3 DNA: TGTGCCAGCAGCTTAGAGAATAGTGAGCAGTTCTTC. Its protein product is CASSLENSEQFF.